The subject of this entry is one T cell receptor (beta chain). The source of the sample is a study of blood T cell repertoires in COVID-19. Looking at the study overall: Acute-phase and convalescent COVID-19 samples originated in the United States, Italy and Spain. T cells, B-cell-depleted T cells, or PBMCs provided the cDNA or gDNA that served as material.

Study processing details: Counts of nucleated cells, estimated from reference gene primer amplification, were obtained. The method was immunoSEQ multiplex PCR; TCRdb's version includes in-frame clones alone and lacks a portion of them. The V and J calls and clone size come from that table; D and trimming were worked out from the DNA. The top ten clones hold more than 3% of a sample with about 51,000 clones, 80% to 95% of them seen once. CDR1 and CDR2 (germline): SGHAT, FQDESV (reference sequence). This CDR3 is 13 amino acids long. V was cut by 3 bases and J by 4 bases, with 10 bases left in between. Sequenced input: peripheral blood. This clonotype originated in a man over 45 with acute or convalescent COVID-19. The chain joins TRBV11-1 to TRBJ2-7, with D perhaps TRBD1 (6 bases). CDR3 in amino acids: CASSFWGPYEQYF. The CDR3 region has the DNA TGTGCCAGCAGCTTTTGGGGGCCGTACGAGCAGTACTTC.